These T cell receptor beta chains were read from a single sample in a study of T-cell reconstitution after alpha-beta-depleted transplantation in children. TCRdb re-derived calls from the PCR reads in MiXCR, one entry per CDR3 protein. The table lists around 500,000 distinct CDR3 sequences, around 12% of them singletons. The starting material was PBMCs from the stem cell graft donor, obtained from the stem cell graft. All receptors derive from a human donor who donated a stem cell graft to a child with combined immunodeficiency. Both conserved end residues are part of each CDR3. The D gene is left open where the match is weak. Not every row has a clone size; where given, it reads once, few, many or a size class.

j_call v_call clone_size d_call cdr3_aa cdr3_nt
TRBJ2-3 TRBV11-2 . . CASSLERAGPDTQYF TGTGCCAGCAGCTTAGAGAGGGCAGGGCCAGATACGCAGTATTTT
TRBJ2-7 TRBV4-3 . . CASSQDLDSTYEQYF TGCGCCAGCAGCCAAGATTTAGACAGTACCTACGAGCAGTACTTC
TRBJ2-5 TRBV27 few TRBD1 CASSFDRGGQETQYF TGTGCCAGCAGTTTCGACAGGGGGGGCCAAGAGACCCAGTACTTC
TRBJ2-7 TRBV9 . . CASSVAGTGSSEQYF TGTGCCAGCAGCGTAGCTGGTACAGGGTCCAGCGAGCAGTACTTC
TRBJ2-1 TRBV12-3/TRBV12-4 . . CASSLWNQQFF TGTGCCAGCAGTTTGTGGAATCAGCAGTTCTTC
TRBJ1-6 TRBV5-1 few . CASSGGSYNSPLHF TGCGCCAGCAGCGGTGGCTCCTATAATTCACCCCTCCACTTT
TRBJ2-5 TRBV7-8 . TRBD1 CASSPIMGQGAETQYF TGTGCCAGCAGCCCCATAATGGGACAGGGCGCGGAGACCCAGTACTTC
TRBJ2-5 TRBV7-9 . TRBD2 CASSPRLAGDGQYF TGTGCCAGCAGTCCAAGACTAGCGGGGGATGGCCAGTACTTC
TRBJ2-1 TRBV12-3/TRBV12-4 few . CASGVSWEPSSYNEQFF TGTGCCAGCGGAGTGTCGTGGGAACCGAGCTCCTACAATGAGCAGTTCTTC
TRBJ2-1 TRBV7-2 many . CASSSGPVYNEQFF TGTGCCAGCAGCTCGGGCCCCGTCTACAATGAGCAGTTCTTC
TRBJ2-7 TRBV7-6 . TRBD1 CASSLVNPGQGSEQYF TGTGCCAGCAGCTTAGTAAATCCGGGACAGGGCTCCGAGCAGTACTTC
TRBJ2-1 TRBV24-1 . . CATSESRQGEQFF TGTGCCACCAGTGAGTCTCGGCAGGGGGAGCAGTTCTTC
TRBJ2-1 TRBV24-1 few . CATSGGIRGIRYNEQFF TGTGCCACCAGTGGGGGTATCCGGGGTATACGGTACAATGAGCAGTTCTTC
TRBJ2-1 TRBV7-2 . TRBD1 CASRGYRGRINEQFF TGTGCCAGCAGGGGGTACAGGGGGCGTATCAATGAGCAGTTCTTC
TRBJ2-5 TRBV7-9 . . CASSLTSVDQYF TGTGCCAGCAGCTTAACCAGCGTGGACCAGTACTTC
TRBJ2-3 TRBV7-9 few TRBD1 CASSLGDRSSTDTQYF TGTGCCAGCAGCTTAGGGGACAGGTCTAGCACAGATACGCAGTATTTT